The clone carrying this T cell receptor beta chain has more than one count but fewer than ten. Its specificity is unknown. One entry per CDR3 protein results from TCRdb running MiXCR on the RT-PCR reads. The table shows more than 550,000 distinct CDR3 sequences, with 11% occurring only once. Trimming at V came to 5 bases and at J to 1 base, leaving 6 bases not matched to a gene. The CDR3 is 15 residues long. This record comes from a study of response to subunit inactivated influenza vaccine. Findings and limits, study-wide: Researchers suggested that each seasonal influenza vaccination recruits few new T cells.

This sample also belongs to another study, concerning T cells expressing NK-cell markers. That source reports: TCR beta cDNA was generated via 5'RACE template switching incorporating UMIs. Among CD8+ T cells from about six donors, dominant NKG2C+ clonotypes accounted for roughly 1.0-7.0%.

This chain links TRBV12-3 or TRBV12-4 with TRBJ1-1; 8 bases are shared with TRBD1. This clonotype originated in a man in his forties or fifties who received an inactivated influenza vaccine. The sequencing here drew on PBMCs from blood, taken on the day of vaccination. CDR3 DNA: TGTGCCAGCAGTCATAGGACAGGGAGGAACACTGAAGCTTTCTTT. Protein product: CASSHRTGRNTEAFF.